The 13 T cell receptor beta chains below all came from one sample that was sequenced in a study of T cells of healthy individuals. TCRdb re-analysed the 5' RACE reads in MiXCR, keeping a single row per CDR3 protein. The sample shows tens of thousands of distinct CDR3 sequences, approximately 5% of them seen only once. The source of these receptors is a human donor in good health.

This chain links TRBV7-3 with TRBJ2-5; D ambiguous. CDR1 is SGHTA and CDR2 is FQGTGA in the germline V gene. This CDR3 is built from 14 residues. Trimming took 2 bases from V and 0 from J, leaving 7 bases between them. CDR3: CASSLGLDQETQYF. In DNA, the CDR3 is TGTGCCAGCAGCTTAGGGCTAGACCAAGAGACCCAGTACTTC.

This clonotype was counted many times. The CDR3 nucleotides read TGCAGTGCGGGAGAGACAGTTAAACATCAGCCCCAGCATTTT. Its protein product is CSAGETVKHQPQHF. This chain uses TRBV20-1 with TRBJ1-5, with a weak D call TRBD1 (5 bases). This CDR3 is built from 14 residues. Trimming shortened V by 6 bases and J by 5 bases, and 17 bases separated the two germline ends. CDR1 and CDR2 from the germline V gene are DFQATT and SNEGSKA (reference sequence).

This clonotype has a count of ten or more. The chain's CDR3 is CSAVTSGGAKGNEQFF. CDR3 nucleotide sequence: TGCAGTGCTGTCACTAGCGGGGGGGCTAAGGGCAATGAGCAGTTCTTC. V is TRBV20-1 and J is TRBJ2-1, with 13 bases aligning to TRBD2. J gave up 6 bases and V 5 bases, and 10 bases lay outside the gene matches. The CDR3 loop spans 16 amino acids. CDR1 and CDR2 from the germline V gene are DFQATT and SNEGSKA (reference sequence).

This clonotype was observed many times. This chain links TRBV7-6 with TRBJ2-7; 8 nucleotides agree with TRBD2. The V gene's germline CDR1 is SGHVS and CDR2 FNYEAQ. The length of the CDR3 is 14 residues. V gave up 5 bases and J gave up 4 bases; unmatched junction bases: 7. In nucleotides, the CDR3 is TGTGCCAGCAGCGCAGCGGGACTAGGGTACGAGCAGTACTTC. Protein: CASSAAGLGYEQYF.

The table lists this clonotype with a few counts. The chain joins TRBV5-4 to TRBJ1-2, with TRBD1 as a possible D gene (5 bases). The germline V gene encodes CDR1 SGHNT and CDR2 YYREEE (reference sequence). CDR3 length equals 16 residues. V lost 0 bases to trimming and J lost 0 bases, with 12 bases between them. This CDR3 is CASSLGGVGANYGYTF. CDR3 sequence (DNA): TGTGCCAGCAGCTTGGGAGGGGTGGGAGCTAACTATGGCTACACCTTC. Full variable domain (remainder filled in from reference TRBV5-4 and TRBJ1-2): ETGVTQSPTHLIKTRGQQVTLRCSSQSGHNTVSWYQQALGQGPQFIFQYYREEENGRGNFPPRFSGLQFPNYSSELNVNALELDDSALYLCASSLGGVGANYGYTFGSGTRLTVV.

This chain connects TRBV6-2 or TRBV6-3 to TRBJ2-2, with D unresolved. The length of the CDR3 is 15 residues. V lost 2 bases and J lost 1, with 8 bases in between. Germline lookup yields CDR1 MNHEY and CDR2 SVGEGT. The CDR3 DNA reads TGTGCCAGCAGTTACAGCCGAGGGAACACCGGGGAGCTGTTTTTT. Its translation: CASSYSRGNTGELFF.

This clonotype was counted ten times or more. The chain combines TRBV28 with TRBJ1-1; possibly TRBD1 for D (6 bases). V was shortened by 7 bases and J by 5 bases, with 8 bases between the two germline ends. CDR1 MDHEN and CDR2 SYDVKM come from the germline V gene. This CDR3 contains 11 residues. The CDR3 is CASTGETEAFF. For the CDR3, the DNA is TGTGCCAGCACAGGGGAAACTGAAGCTTTCTTT.

V is TRBV5-1 and J is TRBJ1-1; unclear D gene. Germline CDR1 SGHRS, CDR2 YFSETQ. V gave up 0 bases and J gave up 5 bases, with 8 bases separating them. CDR3 length equals 13 residues. Here the CDR3 reads CASSLELRTEAFF. The CDR3 DNA sequence: TGCGCCAGCAGCTTGGAGTTGCGAACTGAAGCTTTCTTT.

In this sample, this clonotype turned up many times. This rearrangement joins TRBV5-4 to TRBJ2-6; either TRBD1 or TRBD2 may supply D (5 bases each). Per germline, CDR1 SGHNT and CDR2 YYREEE (reference sequence). CDR3 length: 18 amino acids. Trimming shortened V by 0 bases and J by 1 base, and 14 bases separated the two germline ends. CDR3 sequence: CASSLAWGPASGANVLTF. In DNA form, the CDR3 reads TGTGCCAGCAGCTTGGCCTGGGGACCAGCTTCTGGGGCCAACGTCCTGACTTTC.

This clonotype has ten or more counts. The chain links TRBV20-1 to TRBJ2-7; D may correspond to TRBD1 or TRBD2 (5 bases each). This CDR3 region has 15 residues. Trimming left V 3 bases short and J 5 bases short, with 20 bases between. Germline lookup yields CDR1 DFQATT and CDR2 SNEGSKA (reference sequence). Here the CDR3 reads CSASVARERRNEQYF. Here the CDR3 DNA reads TGCAGTGCTAGTGTTGCCAGGGAGCGAAGGAACGAGCAGTACTTC.

This clonotype was seen repeatedly, ten times or more. This sequence joins TRBV2 and TRBJ1-4; a possible D gene is TRBD1 (6 bases). CDR3 length equals 14 residues. Looked up from germline, CDR1 is SNHLY and CDR2 is FYNNEI. Between the trimmed V and J ends, which lost 5 bases and 6 bases, there was a span of 13 bases. CDR3 amino acids: CASSLQGGHEKLFF. Written as DNA, the CDR3 is TGTGCCAGCAGTCTACAGGGAGGACATGAAAAACTGTTTTTT.

This clonotype was seen at least ten times. The rearrangement joins TRBV12-3 or TRBV12-4 to TRBJ2-4; 13 nucleotides line up with TRBD2. V lost 6 bases to trimming and J lost 2 bases; unmatched junction nucleotides: 16. The CDR3 has 20 amino acids. The CDR3 sequence is CASRFAALLAGGPSKNIQYF. Written as DNA, the CDR3 is TGTGCCAGCAGGTTTGCCGCCCTACTAGCGGGAGGGCCTTCCAAAAACATTCAGTACTTC.

In this sample, this clonotype turned up a few times. The chain uses TRBV7-2 and TRBJ1-3; no clear D. This CDR3 region has 14 residues. V was pared by 5 bases and J by 4 bases, with 12 bases between. Looked up from germline, CDR1 is SGHTA and CDR2 is FQGNSA. The CDR3 protein is CASSPTLQGNTIYF. For the CDR3, the DNA is TGTGCCAGCAGCCCCACCCTCCAGGGAAACACCATATATTTT. The full variable domain, with the rest looked up from reference TRBV7-2 and TRBJ1-3, is GAGVSQSPSNKVTEKGKDVELRCDPISGHTALYWYRQSLGQGLEFLIYFQGNSAPDKSGLPSDRFSAERTGGSVSTLTIQRTQQEDSAVYLCASSPTLQGNTIYFGEGSWLTVV.